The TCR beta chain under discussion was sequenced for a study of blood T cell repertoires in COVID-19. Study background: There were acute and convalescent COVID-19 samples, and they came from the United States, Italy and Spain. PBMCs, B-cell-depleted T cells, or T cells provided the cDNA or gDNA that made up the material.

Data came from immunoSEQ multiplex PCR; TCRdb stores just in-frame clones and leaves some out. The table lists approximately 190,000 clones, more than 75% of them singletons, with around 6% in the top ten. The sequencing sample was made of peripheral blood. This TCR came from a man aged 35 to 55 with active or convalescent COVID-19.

CDR3 nucleotide sequence: TGTGCCAGCAGTTACTCAGGGGGCTTAGGGGAGACCCAGTACTTC. It translates to CASSYSGGLGETQYF. The rearrangement links TRBV6-5 to TRBJ2-5; 7 bases map to TRBD1. The junction had 6 bases not matched to a gene; V was cut back by 0 bases and J by 5 bases. Germline V gene data show CDR1 as MNHEY and CDR2 as SVGAGI. This CDR3 region has 15 residues.